Sequencing of this T cell receptor beta chain was carried out in a study of blood T cell repertoires in COVID-19 (dated by TCRdb to about 2020). About the full investigation: Collaborator samples came from the United States, Italy and Spain and covered acute and convalescent phases of COVID-19. Samples came from the ongoing ImmuneRACE study (first 160 participants) plus 1,254 subjects from 6 global collaborators. The prospective study material was composed of cDNA or gDNA derived from T cells, B-cell-depleted T cells, or PBMCs. A de-identified subject ID, COVID-19 status, age in years and sex were almost always included in the sample metadata. The repertoires were released in a freely available public database intended as a resource for research on the immune response to SARS-CoV-2. Deeply sampled blood TCRbeta repertoires from subjects exposed to, actively infected with, or recovered from COVID-19 were included in the dataset. Where available, HLA class I and class II types were obtained from metadata supplied by the sample provider rather than from assay-based typing.

The research as a whole found: How much clinical and demographic metadata was included differed by source and by participant, and the metadata was provided uncurated.

Worth noting for this clone: Its antigen remains undetermined. Base qualities are not recorded, but no much larger clone differs from it by a single base.

TCRbeta CDR3 regions were amplified from genomic DNA using the immunoSEQ Assay, a bias-controlled multiplex PCR. In the authors' own workflow: Within the assay, amplification of reference gene primers was used to estimate how many nucleated cells each sample contained. To quantify the absolute abundance of each unique TCRbeta CDR3 rearrangement, sequence reads were collapsed and filtered. For each sample, productive Simpson clonality was calculated as the square root of Simpson's diversity index over productive rearrangements. The table comes from immuneACCESS by way of TCRdb, which keeps in-frame sequences with V and J called. Part of the clones is missing from these tables; in studies checked, under half for an unresolved V gene and the rest for unknown reasons. For V, J and clone size, that table is used; D and trimming come from the DNA. This sample has about 200,000 clones in its table, and around 80% of those were observed once. The ten biggest clones cover approximately 7.4% of the sample.

From a lookup of the germline V gene, CDR1 and CDR2 are SGHNT and YENEEA. Spanning cysteine to phenylalanine, the CDR3 consists of 12 amino acids. The read is trimmed to its CDR3 DNA, 36 bases read in frame from base 1. Deletion took 3 bases off V and 6 bases off J, with a span of 9 bases between the germline ends. The collaborating institutions used their own protocols to collect whole blood in K2EDTA tubes. For TCRbeta analysis, collaborators shipped samples in one of three forms: frozen whole blood, isolated PBMCs, or DNA extracted from either of those sample types. The sample was peripheral blood. This TCR was sampled from a woman in her fifties or sixties with acute or convalescent COVID-19. Rearrangement joined TRBV11-3 to TRBJ2-7; TRBD1 is possibly the D segment (5 matching bases). The encoded CDR3 is CASSFDRGEQYF. The sequenced DNA is TGTGCCAGCAGCTTTGATAGGGGCGAGCAGTACTTC.